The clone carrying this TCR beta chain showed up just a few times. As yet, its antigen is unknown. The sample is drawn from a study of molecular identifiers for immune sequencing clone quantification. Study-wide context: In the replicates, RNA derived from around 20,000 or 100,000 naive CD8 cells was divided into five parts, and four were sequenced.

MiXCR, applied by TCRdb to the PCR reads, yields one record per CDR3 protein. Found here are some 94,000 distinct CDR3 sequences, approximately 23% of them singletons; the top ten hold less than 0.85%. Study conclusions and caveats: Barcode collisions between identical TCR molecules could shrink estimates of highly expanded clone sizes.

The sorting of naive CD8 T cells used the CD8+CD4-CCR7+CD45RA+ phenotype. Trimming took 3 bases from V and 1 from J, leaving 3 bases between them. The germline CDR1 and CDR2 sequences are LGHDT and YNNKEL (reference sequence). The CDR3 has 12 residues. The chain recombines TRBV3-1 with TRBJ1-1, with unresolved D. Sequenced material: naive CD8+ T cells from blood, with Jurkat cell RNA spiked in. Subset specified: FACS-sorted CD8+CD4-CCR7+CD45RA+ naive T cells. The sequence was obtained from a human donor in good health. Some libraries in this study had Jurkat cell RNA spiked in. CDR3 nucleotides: TGTGCCAGCAGCCACGGGAACACTGAAGCTTTCTTT. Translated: CASSHGNTEAFF.